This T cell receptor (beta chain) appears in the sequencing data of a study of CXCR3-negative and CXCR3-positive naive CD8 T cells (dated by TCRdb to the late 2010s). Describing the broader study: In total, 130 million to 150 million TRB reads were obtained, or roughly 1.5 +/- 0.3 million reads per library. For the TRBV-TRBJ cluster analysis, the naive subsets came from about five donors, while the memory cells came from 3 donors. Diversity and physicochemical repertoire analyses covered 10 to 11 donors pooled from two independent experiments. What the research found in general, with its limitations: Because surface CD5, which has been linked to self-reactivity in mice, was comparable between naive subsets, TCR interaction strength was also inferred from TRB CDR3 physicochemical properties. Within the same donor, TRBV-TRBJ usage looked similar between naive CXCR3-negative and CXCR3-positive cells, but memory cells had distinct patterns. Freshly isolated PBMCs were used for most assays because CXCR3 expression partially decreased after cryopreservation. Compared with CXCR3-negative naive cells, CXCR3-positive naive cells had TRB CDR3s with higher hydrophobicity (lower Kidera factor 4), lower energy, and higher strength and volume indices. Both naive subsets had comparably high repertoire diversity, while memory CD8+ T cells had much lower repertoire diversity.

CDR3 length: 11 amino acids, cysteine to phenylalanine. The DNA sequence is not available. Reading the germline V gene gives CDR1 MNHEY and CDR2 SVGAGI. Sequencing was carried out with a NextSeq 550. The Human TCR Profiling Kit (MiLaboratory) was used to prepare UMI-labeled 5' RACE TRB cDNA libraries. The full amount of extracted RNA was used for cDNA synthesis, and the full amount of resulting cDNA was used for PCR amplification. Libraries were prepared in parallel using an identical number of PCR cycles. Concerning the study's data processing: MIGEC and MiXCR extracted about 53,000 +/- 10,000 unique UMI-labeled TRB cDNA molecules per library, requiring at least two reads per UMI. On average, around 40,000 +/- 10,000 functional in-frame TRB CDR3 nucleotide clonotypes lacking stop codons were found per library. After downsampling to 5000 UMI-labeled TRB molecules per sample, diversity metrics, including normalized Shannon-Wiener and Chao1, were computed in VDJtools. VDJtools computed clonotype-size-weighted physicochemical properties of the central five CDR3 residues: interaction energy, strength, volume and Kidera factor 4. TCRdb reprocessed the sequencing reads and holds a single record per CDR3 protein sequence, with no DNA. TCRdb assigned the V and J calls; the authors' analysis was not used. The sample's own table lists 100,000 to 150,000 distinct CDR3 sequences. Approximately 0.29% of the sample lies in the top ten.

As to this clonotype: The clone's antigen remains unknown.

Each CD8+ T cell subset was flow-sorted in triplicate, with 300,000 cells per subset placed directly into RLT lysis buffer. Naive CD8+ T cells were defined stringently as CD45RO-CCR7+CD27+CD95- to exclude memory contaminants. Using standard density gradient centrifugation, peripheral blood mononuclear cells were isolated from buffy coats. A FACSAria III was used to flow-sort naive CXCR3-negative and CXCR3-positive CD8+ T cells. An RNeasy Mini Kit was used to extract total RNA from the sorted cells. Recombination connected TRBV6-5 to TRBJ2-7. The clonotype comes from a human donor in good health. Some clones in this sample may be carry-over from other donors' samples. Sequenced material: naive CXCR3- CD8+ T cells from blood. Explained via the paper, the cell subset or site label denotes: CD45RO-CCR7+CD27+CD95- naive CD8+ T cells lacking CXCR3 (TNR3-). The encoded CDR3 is CASSYHYEQYF.